These 17 T cell receptor beta chains came from one sample sequenced in a study of blood T cell repertoires in COVID-19. The data were produced by immunoSEQ multiplex PCR, yet TCRdb's version contains in-frame clones alone and is incomplete. The repertoire consists of roughly 79,000 clones, with 84% occurring once and the leading ten covering around 3.3%. The sample taken for sequencing was peripheral blood. The receptors derive from a man aged 50-60 years with acute or convalescent COVID-19.

The chain carries TRBV4-3 and TRBJ1-6; TRBD1 matches 7 bases. The CDR3 runs to 16 residues. The V gene's germline CDR1 is LGHNA and CDR2 YSLEER. V lost 1 base and J lost 9; bases outside the gene matches: 9. The CDR3 nucleotides are TGCGCCAGCAGCCAAGTTCTACAGGGGTTCGGTTCACCCCTCCACTTT. This encodes CASSQVLQGFGSPLHF.

The chain has TRBV6-5 and TRBJ1-2; possible D gene TRBD1, 6 bases. From germline, CDR1 is MNHEY and CDR2 SVGAGI. The CDR3 covers 14 residues. Deletions cut 1 base from V and 4 bases from J, with 10 bases between. The CDR3: CASSYLGGSYGYTF. In DNA form, the CDR3 reads TGTGCCAGCAGTTACTTAGGGGGAAGCTATGGCTACACCTTC.

The chain uses TRBV24-1 and TRBJ2-1; TRBD1 matches 12 bases. This CDR3 has 15 amino acids. Germline CDR1 is KGHDR and CDR2 is SFDVKD. Trimming removed 5 bases from V and 6 bases from J; junction bases left unmatched: 4. The CDR3 is CATSGGTGGFNEQFF. The CDR3 nucleotides read TGTGCCACCAGTGGTGGGACAGGGGGCTTCAATGAGCAGTTCTTC.

The chain is built from TRBV9 and TRBJ2-2, with D possibly being TRBD1 (5 bases). This CDR3 is 17 amino acids long. CDR1 and CDR2 from the germline V gene are SGDLS and YYNGEE. Trimming took off 0 bases at V and 4 bases at J, with 16 bases between the two ends. The chain's CDR3 is CASSVEGRQKVTGELFF. CDR3 sequence (DNA): TGTGCCAGCAGCGTAGAGGGGCGTCAGAAGGTCACCGGGGAGCTGTTTTTT.

The J gene is TRBJ2-5, the V gene TRBV6-2 or TRBV6-3; 7 bases fit TRBD1. The ends lost 5 bases at V and 4 bases at J; junction bases unmatched: 7. The CDR3 totals 14 residues. Germline CDR1 and CDR2: MNHEY and SVGEGT. The CDR3 nucleotides read TGTGCCAGCAGTACCCGACAGGGTCGAGAGACCCAGTACTTC. Protein sequence: CASSTRQGRETQYF.

The chain recombines TRBV2 with TRBJ1-1; D is possibly TRBD1 (5 bases). V lost 10 bases and J lost 3, with 18 bases in between. The CDR3 length is 14 residues. Germline CDR1 reads SNHLY; CDR2 reads FYNNEI. CDR3 coding DNA: TGTGCCACCCCCCGAGGTGGGGGGGACACTGAAGCTTTCTTT. Translated: CATPRGGGDTEAFF.

The V call is TRBV6-6, the J call TRBJ2-1; no definite D call. V dropped 2 bases and J dropped 5 bases, with 7 bases sitting between them. The CDR3 runs to 13 residues. CDR1 is MNHNY, CDR2 SVGAGI, per germline (reference sequence). The CDR3 DNA reads TGTGCCAGCAGTTACACGAGAAACAATGAGCAGTTCTTC. Protein: CASSYTRNNEQFF.

CDR3 sequence: CASNSPAGNTEAFF. CDR3 DNA sequence: TGTGCCAGCAACTCTCCGGCGGGGAACACTGAAGCTTTCTTT. The gene calls are TRBV28 and TRBJ1-1; D remains unclear. Trimming pared 7 bases from V and 1 base from J, leaving 13 bases between. This CDR3 has 14 residues. Germline assignment: CDR1 MDHEN and CDR2 SYDVKM.

The chain couples TRBV4-1 to TRBJ2-5; D remains unclear. The DNA end is more similar to TRBJ2-7, so the J call may be wrong. The CDR3 consists of 14 residues. In germline, CDR1 is MGHRA, CDR2 YSYEKL. The CDR3, as DNA: TGCGCCAGCAGCCAAGAATTACAGACATACGAGCAGTACTTC. The encoded protein is CASSQELQTYEQYF.

The chain joins TRBV6-5 to TRBJ2-3; 7 nucleotides agree with TRBD2. The CDR3 runs 12 residues. Unmatched junction bases numbered 3, after V lost 6 bases and J lost 6 bases. Looked up from germline, CDR1 is MNHEY and CDR2 is SVGAGI. CDR3 region: CASRSGGDTQYF. CDR3 DNA sequence: TGTGCCAGCAGATCGGGGGGTGATACGCAGTATTTT.

V and J are TRBV7-2 and TRBJ2-1; 10 bases are a match to TRBD2. Trimming took 5 bases from V and 6 from J; bases not matched to a gene: 7. CDR1 is SGHTA and CDR2 is FQGNSA in the germline V gene. The CDR3 extends over 15 amino acids. CDR3 DNA: TGTGCCAGCAGCATCGCTCTAGCGGGAGTCAATGAGCAGTTCTTC. Its translation: CASSIALAGVNEQFF. The whole variable domain, filled in from reference TRBV7-2 and TRBJ2-1, reads GAGVSQSPSNKVTEKGKDVELRCDPISGHTALYWYRQSLGQGLEFLIYFQGNSAPDKSGLPSDRFSAERTGGSVSTLTIQRTQQEDSAVYLCASSIALAGVNEQFFGPGTRLTVL.

The gene calls are TRBV5-1 and TRBJ2-7, with a weak D call TRBD2 (6 bases). The CDR3 runs 17 residues. Per the germline V gene, CDR1 is SGHRS and CDR2 is YFSETQ. Trimming pared 4 bases from V and 2 bases from J, leaving 22 bases between. The CDR3 region is CASSVSRPGLQTYEQYF. The CDR3, as DNA: TGCGCCAGCAGCGTATCGCGTCCGGGACTGCAAACCTACGAGCAGTACTTC.

This chain connects TRBV10-3 to TRBJ2-1; D is uncertain. This CDR3 is 14 amino acids long. Per germline, CDR1 ENHRY and CDR2 SYGVKD. Trimming removed 2 bases at V and 7 bases at J, with 12 bases between. The CDR3 region has the DNA TGTGCCATCAGTGAGATGCAGACTGGAAATGAGCAGTTCTTC. Protein sequence: CAISEMQTGNEQFF.

This clone was seen more than once but under ten times. This sequence joins TRBV7-8 and TRBJ1-2, with 11 nucleotides matching TRBD1. Trimming cost V 2 bases and J 3 bases; bases outside gene matches: 5. CDR1 is SGHVS, CDR2 FQNEAQ, per germline. CDR3 length: 16 amino acids. CDR3 in amino acids: CASSLLVGQGDYGYTF. CDR3 coding DNA: TGTGCCAGCAGCTTACTCGTGGGACAGGGGGACTATGGCTACACCTTC.

The chain combines TRBV27 with TRBJ2-1; 10 nucleotides line up with TRBD2. The CDR3 spans 14 residues. Trimming took 4 bases from V and 8 from J; bases not matched to a gene: 5. CDR1 and CDR2 (germline): MNHEY, SMNVEV (reference sequence). The CDR3 sequence is CASSSLAGVHEQFF. DNA for the CDR3: TGTGCCAGCAGTTCCCTAGCGGGAGTCCATGAGCAGTTCTTC.

This clone was seen at least ten times. CDR3 DNA sequence: TGTGCCAGCAGTTACGACCCGGCCTTCGAGGGAACGCAGTATTTT. Translating it yields CASSYDPAFEGTQYF. The chain combines TRBV6-2 or TRBV6-3 with TRBJ2-3; D might be TRBD2 (5 bases). Germline CDR1 reads MNHEY; CDR2 reads SVGEGT. The V and J ends lost 2 bases and 9 bases respectively, with 18 bases between them. The CDR3 runs 15 residues.

This clone was seen a single time. This rearrangement joins TRBV5-1 to TRBJ2-1, with D possibly being TRBD2 (5 bases). There are 12 residues in the CDR3. Germline V gene lookup returns CDR1 SGHRS and CDR2 YFSETQ. V gave up 1 base and J gave up 7 bases, with 6 bases separating them. CDR3 nucleotide sequence: TGCGCCAGCAGCTTGCCGGGGAATGAGCAGTTCTTC. It translates to CASSLPGNEQFF. The whole variable domain, remainder taken from reference TRBV5-1 and TRBJ2-1, is KAGVTQTPRYLIKTRGQQVTLSCSPISGHRSVSWYQQTPGQGLQFLFEYFSETQRNKGNFPGRFSGRQFSNSRSEMNVSTLELGDSALYLCASSLPGNEQFFGPGTRLTVL.